The sequence of this T cell receptor beta chain was determined in a study of T-cell memory formation after mild COVID-19. Background on the study: Clusters of TCRs were largely donor specific.

TCRdb re-called the 5' RACE reads through MiXCR, storing one row per CDR3 protein. The sample consists of approximately 150,000 distinct CDR3 sequences, 10% to 15% of them appearing once. The V end lost 4 bases, the J end lost 4 bases, and 11 bases lay between the germline ends. Germline assignment: CDR1 SGHTA and CDR2 FQGNSA. The CDR3 has 13 amino acids. Study-wide findings and caveats: Pre-infection memory harbored some responding clones, suggesting cross-reactive memory joined. Day 15 to 85 contracting clones showed balanced CD4/CD8; day 15 to 37 expanders favored CD4+.

Only a few counts were recorded for this clonotype. Its matching antigen is unknown. The source is a man between 18 and 35 years old who had mild COVID-19 (a few samples of this study predate the infection). Cell type and time point are not known. This rearrangement joins TRBV7-2 to TRBJ2-7; D may be TRBD2 (6 bases). Sequenced sample: PBMCs or a T cell subset sorted from them (not recorded which). CDR3 DNA: TGTGCCAGCAGCTCTAGCGACCGATACGAGCAGTACTTC. This translates into CASSSSDRYEQYF.